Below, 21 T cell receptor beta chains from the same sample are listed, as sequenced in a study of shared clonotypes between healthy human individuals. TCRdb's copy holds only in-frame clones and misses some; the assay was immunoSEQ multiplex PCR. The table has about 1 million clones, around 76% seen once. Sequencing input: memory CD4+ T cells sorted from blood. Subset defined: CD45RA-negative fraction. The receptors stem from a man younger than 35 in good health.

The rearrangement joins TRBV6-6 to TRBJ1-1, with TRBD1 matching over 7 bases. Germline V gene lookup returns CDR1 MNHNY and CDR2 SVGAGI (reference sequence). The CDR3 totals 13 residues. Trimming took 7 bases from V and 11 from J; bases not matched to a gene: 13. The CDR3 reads CASIERQGYTAFF. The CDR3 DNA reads TGTGCCAGCATCGAAAGACAGGGCTACACGGCTTTCTTT.

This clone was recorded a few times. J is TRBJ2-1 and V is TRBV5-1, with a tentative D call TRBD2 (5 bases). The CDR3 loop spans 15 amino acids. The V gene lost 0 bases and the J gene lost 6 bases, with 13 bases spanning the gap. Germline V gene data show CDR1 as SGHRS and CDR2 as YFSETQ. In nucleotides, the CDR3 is TGCGCCAGCAGCTTGGGGGAGACCCCCTCCAATGAGCAGTTCTTC. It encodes CASSLGETPSNEQFF.

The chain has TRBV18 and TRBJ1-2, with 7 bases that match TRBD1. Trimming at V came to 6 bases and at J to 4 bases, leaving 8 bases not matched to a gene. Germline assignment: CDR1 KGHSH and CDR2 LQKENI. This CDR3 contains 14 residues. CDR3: CASSPAGGSYGYTF. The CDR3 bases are TGTGCCAGCTCCCCAGCAGGGGGTTCCTATGGCTACACCTTC. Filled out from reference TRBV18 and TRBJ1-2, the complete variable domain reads NAGVMQNPRHLVRRRGQEARLRCSPMKGHSHVYWYRQLPEEGLKFMVYLQKENIIDESGMPKERFSAEFPKEGPSILRIQQVVRGDSAAYFCASSPAGGSYGYTFGSGTRLTVV.

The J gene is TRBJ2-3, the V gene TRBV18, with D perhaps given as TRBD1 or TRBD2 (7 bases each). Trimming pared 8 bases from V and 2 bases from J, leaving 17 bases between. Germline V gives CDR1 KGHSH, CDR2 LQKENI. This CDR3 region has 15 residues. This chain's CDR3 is CASAGDSDFTDTQYF. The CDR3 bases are TGTGCCAGCGCGGGGGACAGCGATTTCACAGATACGCAGTATTTT.

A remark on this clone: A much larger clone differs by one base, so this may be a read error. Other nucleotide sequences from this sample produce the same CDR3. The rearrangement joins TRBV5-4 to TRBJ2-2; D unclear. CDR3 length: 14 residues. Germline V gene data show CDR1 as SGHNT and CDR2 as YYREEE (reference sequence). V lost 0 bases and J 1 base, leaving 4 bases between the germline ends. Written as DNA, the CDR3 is TGTGCCAGCAGCTTGGGACAGAACACCGGGGAGCTGTTTTTT. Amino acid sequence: CASSLGQNTGELFF.

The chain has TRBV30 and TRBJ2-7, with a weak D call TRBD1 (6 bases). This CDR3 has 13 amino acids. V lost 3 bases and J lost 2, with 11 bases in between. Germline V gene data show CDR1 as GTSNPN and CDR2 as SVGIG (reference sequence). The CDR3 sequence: CAWSSGVPYEQYF. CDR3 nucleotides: TGTGCCTGGAGCTCAGGGGTGCCCTACGAGCAGTACTTC.

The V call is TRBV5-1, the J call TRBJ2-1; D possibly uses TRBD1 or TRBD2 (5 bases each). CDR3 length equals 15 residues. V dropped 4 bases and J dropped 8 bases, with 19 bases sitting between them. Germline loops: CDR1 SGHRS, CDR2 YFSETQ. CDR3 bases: TGCGCCAGCAGCGTGCGTCTCGGGACCGGGGATGAGCAGTTCTTC. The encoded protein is CASSVRLGTGDEQFF.

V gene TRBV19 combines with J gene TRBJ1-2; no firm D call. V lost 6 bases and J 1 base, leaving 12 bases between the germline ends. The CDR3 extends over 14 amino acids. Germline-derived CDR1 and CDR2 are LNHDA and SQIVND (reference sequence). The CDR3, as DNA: TGTGCCAGTAGGGGCCTGGGAGGTAACTATGGCTACACCTTC. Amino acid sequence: CASRGLGGNYGYTF.

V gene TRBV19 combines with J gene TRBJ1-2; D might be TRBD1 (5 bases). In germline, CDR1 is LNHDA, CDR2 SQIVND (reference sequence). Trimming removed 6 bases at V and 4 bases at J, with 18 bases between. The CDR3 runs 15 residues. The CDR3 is CASRSRDGGFYGYTF. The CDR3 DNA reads TGTGCCAGTAGAAGCCGGGACGGCGGTTTCTATGGCTACACCTTC.

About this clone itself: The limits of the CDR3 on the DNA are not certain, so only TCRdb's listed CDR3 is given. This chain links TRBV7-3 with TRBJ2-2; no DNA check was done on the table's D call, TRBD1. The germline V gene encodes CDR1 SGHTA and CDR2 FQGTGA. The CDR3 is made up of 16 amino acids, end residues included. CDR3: CASSLVSLDSGGELFF.

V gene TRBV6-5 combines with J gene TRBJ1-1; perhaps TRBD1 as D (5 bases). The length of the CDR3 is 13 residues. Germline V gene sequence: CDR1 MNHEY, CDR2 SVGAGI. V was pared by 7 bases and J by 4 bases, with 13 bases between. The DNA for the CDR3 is TGTGCCAGCAACAGGTACTTCGGCACTGAAGCTTTCTTT. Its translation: CASNRYFGTEAFF.

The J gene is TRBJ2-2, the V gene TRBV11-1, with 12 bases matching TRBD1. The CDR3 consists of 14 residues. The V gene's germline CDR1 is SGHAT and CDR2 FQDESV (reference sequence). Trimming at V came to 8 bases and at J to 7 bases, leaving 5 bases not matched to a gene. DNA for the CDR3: TGTGCCAGCCGGGACAGGGGGCAGGTCGGGGAGCTGTTTTTT. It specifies CASRDRGQVGELFF.

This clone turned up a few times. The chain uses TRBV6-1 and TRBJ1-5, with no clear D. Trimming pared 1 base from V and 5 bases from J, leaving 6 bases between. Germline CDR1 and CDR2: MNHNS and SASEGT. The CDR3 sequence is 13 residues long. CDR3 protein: CASSEVGDQPQHF. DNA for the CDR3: TGTGCCAGCAGTGAAGTGGGCGATCAGCCCCAGCATTTT.

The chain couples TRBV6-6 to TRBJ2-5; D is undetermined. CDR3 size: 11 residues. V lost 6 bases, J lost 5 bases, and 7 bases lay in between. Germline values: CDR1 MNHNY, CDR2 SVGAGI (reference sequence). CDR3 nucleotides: TGTGCCAGCAGCGGGCGGGAGACCCAGTACTTC. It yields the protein CASSGRETQYF.

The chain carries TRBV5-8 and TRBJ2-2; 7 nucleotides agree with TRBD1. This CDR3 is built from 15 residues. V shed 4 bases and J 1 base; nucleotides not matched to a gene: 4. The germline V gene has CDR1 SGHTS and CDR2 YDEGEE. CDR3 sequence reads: CASSEGGRNTGELFF. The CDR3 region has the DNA TGTGCCAGCAGCGAAGGGGGCAGGAACACCGGGGAGCTGTTTTTT.

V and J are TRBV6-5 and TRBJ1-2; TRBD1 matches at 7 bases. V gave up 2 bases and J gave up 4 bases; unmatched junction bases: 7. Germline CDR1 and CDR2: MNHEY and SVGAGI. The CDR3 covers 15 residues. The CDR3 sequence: CASSYAVGGAYGYTF. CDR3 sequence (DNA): TGTGCCAGCAGTTACGCTGTAGGGGGCGCCTATGGCTACACCTTC.

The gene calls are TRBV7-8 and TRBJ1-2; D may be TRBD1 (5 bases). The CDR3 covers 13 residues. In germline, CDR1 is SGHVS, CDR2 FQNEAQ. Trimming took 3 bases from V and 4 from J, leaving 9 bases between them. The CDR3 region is CASSFPGFYGYTF. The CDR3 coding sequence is TGTGCCAGCAGCTTTCCAGGGTTCTATGGCTACACCTTC.

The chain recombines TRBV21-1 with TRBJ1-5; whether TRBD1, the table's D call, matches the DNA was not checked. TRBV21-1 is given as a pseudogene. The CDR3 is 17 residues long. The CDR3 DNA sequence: TGTGCCAGCAGCAAAACAGGACAGGGCAGACCCAATCAGCCCCAGCATTTT. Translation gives CASSKTGQGRPNQPQHF.

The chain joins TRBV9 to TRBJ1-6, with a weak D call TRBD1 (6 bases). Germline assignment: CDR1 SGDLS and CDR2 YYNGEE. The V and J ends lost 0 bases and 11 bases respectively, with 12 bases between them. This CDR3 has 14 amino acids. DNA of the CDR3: TGTGCCAGCAGCGTAGACTTAGGACAGCCACCCCTCCACTTT. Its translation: CASSVDLGQPPLHF. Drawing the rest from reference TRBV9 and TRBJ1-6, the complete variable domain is DSGVTQTPKHLITATGQRVTLRCSPRSGDLSVYWYQQSLDQGLQFLIQYYNGEERAKGNILERFSAQQFPDLHSELNLSSLELGDSALYFCASSVDLGQPPLHFGNGTRLTVT.

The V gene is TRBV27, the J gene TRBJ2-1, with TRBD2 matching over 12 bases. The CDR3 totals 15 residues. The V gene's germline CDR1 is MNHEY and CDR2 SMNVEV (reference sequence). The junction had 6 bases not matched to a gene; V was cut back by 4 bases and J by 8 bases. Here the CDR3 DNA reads TGTGCCAGCAGTTCAGGACTAGCGGGGCACTATGAGCAGTTCTTC. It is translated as CASSSGLAGHYEQFF.

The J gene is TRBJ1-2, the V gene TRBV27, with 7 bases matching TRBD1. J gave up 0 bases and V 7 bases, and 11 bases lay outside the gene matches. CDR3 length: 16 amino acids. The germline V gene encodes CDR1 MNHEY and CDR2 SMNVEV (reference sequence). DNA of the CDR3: TGTGCCAGCAAATTTACCGGGACAGCAGCTAACTATGGCTACACCTTC. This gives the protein CASKFTGTAANYGYTF.